Reported below is one T cell receptor (beta chain). The target antigen is unknown. This entry belongs to a study of CD8 T cells in ankylosing spondylitis. The CDR3 has 16 residues. The V end was cut by 3 bases, the J end by 4 bases, with 17 bases between. CDR1 is PRHDT, CDR2 FYEKMQ, per germline (reference sequence). Study observations and caveats: There was a TCR beta motif, made of several highly homologous variants, that appeared characteristic of ankylosing spondylitis blood. In the blood and synovial fluid of reactive arthritis, some motif variants had been previously reported.

Each TCR beta library was made by quantitative 5'-RACE that incorporated molecular barcodes. TCRdb itself ran the 5' RACE reads through MiXCR, one entry per CDR3 protein. This table has approximately 540,000 distinct CDR3 sequences, approximately 11% appearing once. This clonotype originated in a male donor with ankylosing spondylitis. The chain uses TRBV13 and TRBJ2-3; D possibly corresponds to TRBD2 (5 bases). Sequenced input: blood, either unsorted or a sorted T cell fraction (not recorded which). The CDR3 here is CASSFHGITSPDTQYF. The CDR3 nucleotides are TGTGCCAGCAGCTTTCACGGGATCACAAGCCCAGATACGCAGTATTTT.